The present entry profiles one T cell receptor gamma chain with its context. This clone is classified as medium-sized (0.01 to 0.1%). The target of this receptor is not known. No qualities accompany the bases; no much larger clone lies one base away. The entry originates in a study of fetal and pediatric gammadelta thymocytes (dated by TCRdb to between 2022 and 2023). With regard to the full study: The bulk gammadelta thymocyte repertoires, which combined previously published data with newly generated, unpublished data, were used to reinforce a single-cell study of gammadelta thymocyte development. Bulk gammadelta thymocyte repertoires combined previously published data (refs 27,28) with unpublished data. Bulk TCR repertoire data were included to raise the number of subjects and reinforce the CDR3 publicity analysis. In total, the bulk gammadelta thymocyte repertoire set covered around ten subjects, made up of 7 pediatric thymus donors and 3 fetal thymus donors. The investigation overall reported the following: Compared with post-natal repertoires, fetal gammadelta thymocyte repertoires were previously reported to be enriched for TRDV2, TRGV8 and TRGV9 usage, low N additions and public CDR3s.

Sequenced using an Illumina MiSeq. Per the original workflow: For publicity analysis, the Vgamma9Vdelta2 and nonVgamma9Vdelta2 bulk CDR3 files were merged for each subject into one combined repertoire per subject. CDR3 publicity was given a score from 0 to 19 by checking each amino acid sequence across 9 single-cell datasets and 9 to 10 bulk repertoires with base R and dplyr. Via CATT, TCRdb reprocessed the public reads, and rows with identical DNA were then joined. V and J calls and clone size were set by TCRdb, not the authors. The sample has over 850 gamma-chain clones on record, approximately 4.6% of them singletons. Approximately 7% of the sample rests with the top ten. The CDR3 measures 16 amino acids from cysteine to phenylalanine. The sequence is cut down to CDR3 DNA, 48 bases in frame from base 1. V ends up 0 bases short and J 2 bases short, with an unmatched junction base count of 6. Via the germline V gene, CDR1 is VINAFY and CDR2 YDVSNSKD.

For staining, thymocytes received Zombie NIR viability dye along with antibodies against CD3 (UCHT1), TCRgammadelta (11F2), TCRVgamma9 (IMMU360) and TCRVdelta2 (IMMU389). From human fetal and pediatric thymuses, sorted Vgamma9Vdelta2 and nonVgamma9Vdelta2 gammadelta thymocytes were used to generate bulk TRD and TRG CDR3 repertoires separately. Children undergoing cardiac surgery in Belgium were the source of the pediatric thymus tissue. The pediatric thymus donors included in the study ranged in age from roughly 1 to 12 years. Thymic cell suspensions were made from fetal and post-natal thymuses as previously described. NonVgamma9Vdelta2 thymocytes were sorted as CD3+ gammadeltaTCR+ cells that did not have the Vgamma9+Vdelta2+ phenotype. Cell sorting was done on a FACS Aria III cell sorter (BD Biosciences).

Material: non-Vgamma9Vdelta2 gamma-delta T cells from the thymus. Explained via the paper, the cell subset or site label denotes: CD3+gammadeltaTCR+ thymocytes not co-expressing Vgamma9 and Vdelta2. The clonotype comes from a child who underwent cardiac surgery and was recorded as healthy. This chain joins TRGV5 to TRGJP1. The CDR3 reads CATWDRLRTTGWFKIF. The DNA sequence follows: TGTGCCACCTGGGACAGGCTGAGAACCACTGGTTGGTTCAAGATATTT.